This T cell receptor beta chain was recovered during a study of shared clonotypes between healthy human individuals. About the study: Per-donor plates numbered three CD4 naive, three CD4 memory, two CD8 naive and one CD8 memory. Overall study findings and caveats: Compared with memory subsets, naive subsets generally had larger estimated richness.

Clones were read by immunoSEQ multiplex PCR, and TCRdb kept only the in-frame ones, dropping some. Of about 1 million clones in the sample, 75% to 85% were seen once. As to this clone: The antigen remains unidentified.

The origin of this receptor is a man between 18 and 35 years old in good health. Some clones in this sample may be carry-over from other donors' samples. The sequencing sample was made of memory CD4+ T cells from PBMCs. The subset: CD45RA-negative fraction.

The CDR3 is CASRPFISGRAQFFYNEQFF. CDR3 DNA: TGTGCCAGCAGACCTTTCATTAGCGGGAGAGCTCAGTTTTTCTACAATGAGCAGTTCTTC. The gene calls are TRBV28 and TRBJ2-1; 9 bases are shared with TRBD2. The V segment lost 6 bases and the J segment 3 bases; nucleotides outside the gene matches: 21. This CDR3 spans 20 amino acids. Germline V CDR1 and CDR2: MDHEN, SYDVKM.